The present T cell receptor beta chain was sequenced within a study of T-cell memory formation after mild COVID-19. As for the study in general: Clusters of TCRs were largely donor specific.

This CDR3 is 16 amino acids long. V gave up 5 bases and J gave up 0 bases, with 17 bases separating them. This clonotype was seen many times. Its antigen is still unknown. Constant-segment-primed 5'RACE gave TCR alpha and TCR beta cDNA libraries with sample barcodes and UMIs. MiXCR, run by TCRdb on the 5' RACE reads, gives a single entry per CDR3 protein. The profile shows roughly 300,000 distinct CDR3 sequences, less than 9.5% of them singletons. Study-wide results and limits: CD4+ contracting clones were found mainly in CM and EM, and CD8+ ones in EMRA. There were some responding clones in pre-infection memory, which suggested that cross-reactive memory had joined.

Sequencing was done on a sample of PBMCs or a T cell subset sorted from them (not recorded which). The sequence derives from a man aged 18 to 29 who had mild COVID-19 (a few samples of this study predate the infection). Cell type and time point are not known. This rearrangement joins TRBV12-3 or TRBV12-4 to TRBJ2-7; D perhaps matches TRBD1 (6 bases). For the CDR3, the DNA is TGTGCCAGCAGTCCCGGTAGGGGGACACTCTCCTACGAGCAGTACTTC. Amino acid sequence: CASSPGRGTLSYEQYF.